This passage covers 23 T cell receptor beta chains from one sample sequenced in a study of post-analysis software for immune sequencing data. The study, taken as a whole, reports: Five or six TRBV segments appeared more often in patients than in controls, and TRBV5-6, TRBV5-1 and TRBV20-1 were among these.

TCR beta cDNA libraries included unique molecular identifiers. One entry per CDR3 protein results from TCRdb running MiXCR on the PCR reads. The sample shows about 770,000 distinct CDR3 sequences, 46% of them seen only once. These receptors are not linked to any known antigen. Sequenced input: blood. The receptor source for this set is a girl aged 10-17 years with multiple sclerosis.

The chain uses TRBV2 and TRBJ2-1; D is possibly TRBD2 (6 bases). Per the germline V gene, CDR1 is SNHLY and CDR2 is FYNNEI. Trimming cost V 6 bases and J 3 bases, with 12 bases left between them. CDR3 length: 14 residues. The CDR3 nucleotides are TGTGCCAGCAGGGGTGGAGGGAACTACAATGAGCAGTTCTTC. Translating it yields CASRGGGNYNEQFF.

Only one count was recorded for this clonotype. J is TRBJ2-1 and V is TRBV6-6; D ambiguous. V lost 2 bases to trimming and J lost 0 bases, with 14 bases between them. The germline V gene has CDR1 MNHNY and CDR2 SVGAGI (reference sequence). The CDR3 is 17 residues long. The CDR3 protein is CASSYGPRWSSYNEQFF. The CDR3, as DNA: TGTGCCAGCAGTTACGGCCCCCGGTGGAGCTCCTACAATGAGCAGTTCTTC.

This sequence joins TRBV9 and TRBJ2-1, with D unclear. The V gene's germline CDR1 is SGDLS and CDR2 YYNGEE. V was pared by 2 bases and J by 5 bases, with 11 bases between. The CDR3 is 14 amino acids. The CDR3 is CASSVSAGHNEQFF. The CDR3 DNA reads TGTGCCAGCAGCGTGAGTGCTGGGCACAATGAGCAGTTCTTC.

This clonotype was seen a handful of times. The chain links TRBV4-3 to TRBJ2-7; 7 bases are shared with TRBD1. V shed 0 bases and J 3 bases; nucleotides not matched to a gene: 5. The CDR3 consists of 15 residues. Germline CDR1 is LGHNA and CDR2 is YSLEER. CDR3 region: CASSQDTGQDYEQYF. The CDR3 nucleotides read TGCGCCAGCAGCCAAGATACTGGACAGGACTACGAGCAGTACTTC.

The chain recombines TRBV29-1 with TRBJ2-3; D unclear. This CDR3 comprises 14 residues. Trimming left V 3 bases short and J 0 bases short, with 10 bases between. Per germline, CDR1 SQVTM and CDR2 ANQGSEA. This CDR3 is CSVDLGWSTDTQYF. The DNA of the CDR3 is TGCAGCGTTGATCTAGGATGGAGCACAGATACGCAGTATTTT.

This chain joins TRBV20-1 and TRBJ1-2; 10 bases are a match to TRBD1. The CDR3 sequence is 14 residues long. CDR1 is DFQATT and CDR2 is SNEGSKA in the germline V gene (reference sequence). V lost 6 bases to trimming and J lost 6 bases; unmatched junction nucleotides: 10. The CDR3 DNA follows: TGCAGTGCGGGACGGACCGGGACAGGGGATGGCTACACCTTC. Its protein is CSAGRTGTGDGYTF.

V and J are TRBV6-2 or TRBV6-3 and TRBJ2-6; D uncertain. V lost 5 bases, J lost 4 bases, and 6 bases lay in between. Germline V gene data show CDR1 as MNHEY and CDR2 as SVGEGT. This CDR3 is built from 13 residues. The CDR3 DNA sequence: TGTGCCAGCAGTCGGCTGGGGGCCAACGTCCTGACTTTC. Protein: CASSRLGANVLTF.

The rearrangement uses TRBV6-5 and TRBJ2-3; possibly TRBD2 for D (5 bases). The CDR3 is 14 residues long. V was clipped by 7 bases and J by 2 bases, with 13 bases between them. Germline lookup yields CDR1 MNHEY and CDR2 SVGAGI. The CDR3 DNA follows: TGTGCCAGCAAACGGAGACTACACACAGATACGCAGTATTTT. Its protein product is CASKRRLHTDTQYF.

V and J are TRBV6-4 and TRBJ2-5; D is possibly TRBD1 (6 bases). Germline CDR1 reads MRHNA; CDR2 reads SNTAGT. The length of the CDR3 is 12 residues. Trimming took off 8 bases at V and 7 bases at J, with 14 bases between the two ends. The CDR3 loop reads CASFSQGGTQYF. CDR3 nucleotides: TGTGCCAGCTTCTCACAGGGCGGGACCCAGTACTTC.

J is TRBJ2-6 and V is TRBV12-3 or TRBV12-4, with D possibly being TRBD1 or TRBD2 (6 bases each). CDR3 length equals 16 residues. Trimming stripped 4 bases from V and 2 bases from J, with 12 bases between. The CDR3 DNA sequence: TGTGCCAGCAGTTATTTGGGGGGCCCTGGGGCCAACGTCCTGACTTTC. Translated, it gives CASSYLGGPGANVLTF.

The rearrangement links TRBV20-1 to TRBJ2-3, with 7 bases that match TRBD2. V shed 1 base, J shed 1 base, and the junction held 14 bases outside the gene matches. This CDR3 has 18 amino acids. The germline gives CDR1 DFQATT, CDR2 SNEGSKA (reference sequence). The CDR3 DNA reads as TGCAGTGCTAGAGCGGGGCGTGGAAGCGGGACGGGCACAGATACGCAGTATTTT. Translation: CSARAGRGSGTGTDTQYF.

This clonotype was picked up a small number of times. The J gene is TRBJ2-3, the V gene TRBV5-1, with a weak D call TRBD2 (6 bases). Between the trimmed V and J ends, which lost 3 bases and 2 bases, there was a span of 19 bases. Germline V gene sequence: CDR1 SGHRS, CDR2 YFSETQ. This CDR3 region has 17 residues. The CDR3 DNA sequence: TGCGCCAGCAGCTGGGGGATAGCGGTGATTCACACAGATACGCAGTATTTT. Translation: CASSWGIAVIHTDTQYF.

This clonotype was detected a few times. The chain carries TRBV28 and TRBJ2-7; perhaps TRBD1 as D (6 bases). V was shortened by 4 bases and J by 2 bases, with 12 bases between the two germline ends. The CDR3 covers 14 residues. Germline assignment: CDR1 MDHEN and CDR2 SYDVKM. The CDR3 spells CASSSWDTTYEQYF. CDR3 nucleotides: TGTGCCAGCAGTTCCTGGGACACCACCTACGAGCAGTACTTC. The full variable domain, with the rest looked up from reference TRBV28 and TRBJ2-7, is DVKVTQSSRYLVKRTGEKVFLECVQDMDHENMFWYRQDPGLGLRLIYFSYDVKMKEKGDIPEGYSVSREKKERFSLILESASTNQTSMYLCASSSWDTTYEQYFGPGTRLTVT.

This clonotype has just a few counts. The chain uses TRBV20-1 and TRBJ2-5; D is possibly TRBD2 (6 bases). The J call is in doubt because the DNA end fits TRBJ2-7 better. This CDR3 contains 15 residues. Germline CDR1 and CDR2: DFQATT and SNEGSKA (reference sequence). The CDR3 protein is CSARGFFSGGYEQYF. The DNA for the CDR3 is TGCAGTGCTAGAGGGTTTTTTTCCGGGGGTTACGAGCAGTACTTC.

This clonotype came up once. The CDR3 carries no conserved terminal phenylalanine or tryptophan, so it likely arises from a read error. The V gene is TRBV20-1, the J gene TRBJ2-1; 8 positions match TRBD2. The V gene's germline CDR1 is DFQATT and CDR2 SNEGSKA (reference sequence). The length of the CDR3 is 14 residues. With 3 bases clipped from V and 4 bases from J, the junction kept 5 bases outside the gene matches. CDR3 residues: CSARGASGYNEQFV. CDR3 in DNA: TGCAGTGCTAGGGGGGCTAGCGGGTACAATGAGCAGTTCGTC.

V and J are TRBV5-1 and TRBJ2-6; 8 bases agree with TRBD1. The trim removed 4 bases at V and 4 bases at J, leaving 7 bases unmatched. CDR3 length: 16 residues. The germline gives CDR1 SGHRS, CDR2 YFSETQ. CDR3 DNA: TGCGCCAGCAGCCGGGACAGGAATGAGGGGGCCAACGTCCTGACTTTC. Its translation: CASSRDRNEGANVLTF.

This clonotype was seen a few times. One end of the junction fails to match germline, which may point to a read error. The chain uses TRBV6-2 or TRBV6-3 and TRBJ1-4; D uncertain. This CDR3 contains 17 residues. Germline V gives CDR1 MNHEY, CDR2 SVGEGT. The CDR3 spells CANSYPTDRPTNEKLFF. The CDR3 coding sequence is TGTGCCAACAGTTATCCCACGGACCGACCAACTAATGAAAAACTGTTTTTT.

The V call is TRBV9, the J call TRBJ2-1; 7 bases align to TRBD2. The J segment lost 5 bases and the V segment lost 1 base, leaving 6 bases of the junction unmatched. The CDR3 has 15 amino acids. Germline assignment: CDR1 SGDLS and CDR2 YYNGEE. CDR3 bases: TGTGCCAGCAGCGTACGGTCAGCGGGGAACAATGAGCAGTTCTTC. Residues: CASSVRSAGNNEQFF.

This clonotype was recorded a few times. DNA for the CDR3: TGCAGCGTTCTTAGGGGCCAAGAGACCCAGTACTTC. Protein product: CSVLRGQETQYF. The chain has TRBV29-1 and TRBJ2-5; D is perhaps TRBD1 (5 bases). Germline V gene sequence: CDR1 SQVTM, CDR2 ANQGSEA. This CDR3 has 12 residues. Trimming stripped 5 bases from V and 1 base from J, with 8 bases between.

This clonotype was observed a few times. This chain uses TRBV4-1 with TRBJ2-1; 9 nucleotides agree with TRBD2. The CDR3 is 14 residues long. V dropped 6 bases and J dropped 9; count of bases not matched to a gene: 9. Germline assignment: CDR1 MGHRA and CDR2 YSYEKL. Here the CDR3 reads CASSGVAGDGEQFF. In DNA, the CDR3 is TGCGCCAGCAGTGGGGTAGCGGGAGACGGTGAGCAGTTCTTC.

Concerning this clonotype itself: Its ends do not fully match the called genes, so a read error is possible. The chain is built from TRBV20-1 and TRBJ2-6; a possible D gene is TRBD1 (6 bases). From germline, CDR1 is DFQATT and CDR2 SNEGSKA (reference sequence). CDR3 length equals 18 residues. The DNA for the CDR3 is TGCAGTGCTAGAGATGGGGCCAGGGGCCTCTCTGGGGCCAACGTCCGGACTTTC. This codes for CSARDGARGLSGANVRTF.

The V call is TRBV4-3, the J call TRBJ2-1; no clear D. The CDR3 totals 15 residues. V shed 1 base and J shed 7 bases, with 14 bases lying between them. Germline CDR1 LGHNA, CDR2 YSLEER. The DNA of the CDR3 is TGCGCCAGCAGCCAAGGACTGGGTCAGGCGAATGAGCAGTTCTTC. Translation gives CASSQGLGQANEQFF.

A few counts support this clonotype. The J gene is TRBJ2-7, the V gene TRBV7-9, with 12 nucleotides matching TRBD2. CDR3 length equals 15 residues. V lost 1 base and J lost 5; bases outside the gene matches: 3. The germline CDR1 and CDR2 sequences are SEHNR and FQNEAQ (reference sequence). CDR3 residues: CASSLVTSGSHEQYF. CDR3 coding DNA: TGTGCCAGCAGCTTAGTGACTAGCGGGAGCCACGAGCAGTACTTC. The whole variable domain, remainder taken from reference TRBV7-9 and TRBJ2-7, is DTGVSQNPRHKITKRGQNVTFRCDPISEHNRLYWYRQTLGQGPEFLTYFQNEAQLEKSRLLSDRFSAERPKGSFSTLEIQRTEQGDSAMYLCASSLVTSGSHEQYFGPGTRLTVT.